This is a list of T cell receptor beta chains from one sample in a study of post-analysis software for immune sequencing data. TCRdb used MiXCR to reprocess the PCR reads, holding one entry per CDR3 protein. The sample holds about 810,000 distinct CDR3 sequences; about 57% are singletons and the top ten take about 4.5%. Specimen: blood. These receptor sequences come from a girl aged 10 to 17 with multiple sclerosis. Both conserved end residues are part of each CDR3. Each record gives: V gene, CDR3 length, clone size, D gene, J gene, CDR3 DNA, CDR3 protein. A D gene is named only where the DNA matches it firmly. Expanded clones are given a class, and other clones once, few, many or no size at all.

TRBV4-2	16	.	TRBD2	TRBJ2-1	TGTGCCAGCAGCCAAGATCCTAGCGGGAGTTTCAATGAGCAGTTCTTC	CASSQDPSGSFNEQFF
TRBV15	13	few	TRBD1	TRBJ2-5	TGTGCCACCAGCAACCAGGGGGAGGAGACCCAGTACTTC	CATSNQGEETQYF
TRBV20-1	15	.	.	TRBJ2-5	TGCAGTACTCTAGCGCCCAACCCGTACCAAGAGACCCAGTACTTC	CSTLAPNPYQETQYF
TRBV12-3/TRBV12-4	16	.	.	TRBJ1-4	TGTGCCAGCAGTTCCCCGCGGCGGGGACGAGTAGGAAAACTGTTTTTT	CASSSPRRGRVGKLFF
TRBV29-1	11	.	.	TRBJ2-3	TGCAGCGTTGTGATCGCGGGTACGCAGTATTTT	CSVVIAGTQYF
TRBV2	16	.	.	TRBJ2-7	TGTGCCAGCAGCCGTCGGCAGGCTCAGTTCTCCTACGAGCAGTACTTC	CASSRRQAQFSYEQYF
TRBV20-1	12	.	.	TRBJ2-3	TGCAGTGCTCCAAGACAGCCAGATACGCAGTATTTT	CSAPRQPDTQYF
TRBV3-1	15	few	.	TRBJ2-5	TGTGCCAGCAGCCAGGGCTTGGGGAGTCAAGAGACCCAGTACTTC	CASSQGLGSQETQYF
TRBV29-1	13	few	.	TRBJ2-5	TGCAGCGTTGCGGCAGGGAAGAAAGAGACCCAGTACTTC	CSVAAGKKETQYF
TRBV7-3	15	.	.	TRBJ2-7	TGTGCCAGCAGCTTATCCGGGCAGTACTCCTACGAGCAGTACTTC	CASSLSGQYSYEQYF
TRBV12-3/TRBV12-4	17	.	.	TRBJ2-7	TGTGCCAGCATCCTTACTGATGGCGGGACGGGTGACTACGAGCAGTACTTC	CASILTDGGTGDYEQYF
TRBV12-3/TRBV12-4	15	few	.	TRBJ1-1	TGTGCCAGCAGCCAAGGAGGGGCAGGTAACACTGAAGCTTTCTTT	CASSQGGAGNTEAFF
TRBV27	14	few	TRBD1	TRBJ1-5	TGTGCCAGCAGTCGGACAGGGTGGGATCAGCCCCAGCATTTT	CASSRTGWDQPQHF
TRBV4-1	16	.	TRBD1	TRBJ1-2	TGCGCCAGCAGCCAAGAGGGGACAGGCCAAAAGGCAGGCTACACCTTC	CASSQEGTGQKAGYTF
TRBV12-3/TRBV12-4	14	few	TRBD1	TRBJ2-7	TGTGCCAGCAGTAACGGACAGGGTCCCTACGAGCAGTACTTC	CASSNGQGPYEQYF
TRBV6-5	14	few	.	TRBJ1-5	TGTGCCAGCTCGCTTCTGTCGGGGGGAGAGCCCCAGCATTTT	CASSLLSGGEPQHF
TRBV5-5	12	.	.	TRBJ1-1	TGTGCCAGCAGCTTCATGAACACTGAAGCTTTCTTT	CASSFMNTEAFF
TRBV7-2	16	few	TRBD2	TRBJ2-7	TGTGCCAGCAGCTTAGCTAGCGGGGGAGCTTCCTACGAGCAGTACTTC	CASSLASGGASYEQYF
TRBV7-9	14	.	.	TRBJ2-7	TGTGCCAGCAGCCGTCGAGTTGGCTCCTACGAGCAGTACTTC	CASSRRVGSYEQYF
TRBV7-3	15	.	TRBD2	TRBJ2-3	TGTGCCAGCAGCCCGGGACTAGCGGACTCAGATACGCAGTATTTT	CASSPGLADSDTQYF
TRBV9	15	once	.	TRBJ2-7	TGTGCCAGCAGCGTAGCGGCAGGTCCCTCCTACGAGCAGTACTTC	CASSVAAGPSYEQYF
TRBV12-3/TRBV12-4	12	few	.	TRBJ2-7	TGTGCCAGCAGTCTAGCCTACTACGAGCAGTACTTC	CASSLAYYEQYF
TRBV6-1	12	.	.	TRBJ1-1	TGTGCCAGCACAGGAGGCATTATTGAAGCTTTCTTT	CASTGGIIEAFF
TRBV20-1	12	.	.	TRBJ1-2	TGCAGTGCTATTGGACGGAACTATGGCTACACCTTC	CSAIGRNYGYTF
TRBV6-1	16	.	.	TRBJ2-4	TGTGCCAACAGTGAAGCGCCGGCGGGGACTAAAAACATTCAGTACTTC	CANSEAPAGTKNIQYF
TRBV29-1	14	.	.	TRBJ2-3	TGCAGCGTGGGGGGCGTCTACAGCACAGATACGCAGTATTTT	CSVGGVYSTDTQYF
TRBV6-4	15	.	.	TRBJ2-7	TGTGCCAGCAGTGACTCCGGCAGGGGAGCGGACGAGCAGTACTTC	CASSDSGRGADEQYF
TRBV6-5	15	.	.	TRBJ1-2	TGTGCCAGCAGCCTATGGGGACTGGGGGCGCAAGGCTACACCTTC	CASSLWGLGAQGYTF
TRBV27	13	.	.	TRBJ1-2	TGTGCCAGCAGTATCGGGACGGATTATGGCTACACCTTC	CASSIGTDYGYTF
TRBV12-3/TRBV12-4	15	.	.	TRBJ2-5	TGTGCCAGCAGTTTAGGTCTCTTCTCTTTAGAGACCCAGTACTTC	CASSLGLFSLETQYF
TRBV20-1	17	.	TRBD2	TRBJ2-7	TGCAGTGCTAGGATGGGGTTCGGGACTAGCGCGTCCTACGAGCAGTACTTC	CSARMGFGTSASYEQYF
TRBV27	15	.	.	TRBJ1-1	TGTGCCAGCAGTTTAGCATACAGGGCGAACACTGAAGCTTTCTTT	CASSLAYRANTEAFF
TRBV2	12	.	.	TRBJ2-5	TGTGCCAGCAGTGACTGGGGCGAGACCCAGTACTTC	CASSDWGETQYF
TRBV5-1	15	few	TRBD2	TRBJ2-5	TGCGCCAGCAGCCAAACTAGCGGTGTCTCGGAGACCCAGTACTTC	CASSQTSGVSETQYF
TRBV4-1	14	few	.	TRBJ1-4	TGCGCCAGCAGCCAACTACAGGGATTTGAAAAACTGTTTTTT	CASSQLQGFEKLFF
TRBV29-1	14	few	TRBD2	TRBJ2-1	TGCAGCGTTGTAACTAGCGGGAGTTACAATGAGCAGTTCTTC	CSVVTSGSYNEQFF
TRBV5-5	19	few	TRBD2	TRBJ2-5	TGTGCCAGCAGCAGAACTGGTGATTCCAGCGGGGAAAACCAAGAGACCCAGTACTTC	CASSRTGDSSGENQETQYF
TRBV10-3	15	.	.	TRBJ2-1	TGTGCCATCAGTACGTACACATCTTCCTACAATGAGCAGTTCTTC	CAISTYTSSYNEQFF
TRBV7-2	15	.	.	TRBJ1-5	TGTGCCAGCAGCTTCGAAGGGGCCTCCAATCAGCCCCAGCATTTT	CASSFEGASNQPQHF
TRBV6-5	16	.	TRBD2	TRBJ2-3	TGTGCCAGCAGTTATGGCGGACTAGTGGGGGGAGATACGCAGTATTTT	CASSYGGLVGGDTQYF
TRBV10-2	14	.	.	TRBJ1-1	TGCGCCAGCGACAAGACAGATATGAACACTGAAGCTTTCTTT	CASDKTDMNTEAFF
TRBV9	13	.	.	TRBJ1-1	TGTGCCAGCAGCCCCCGTCTAACAACTGAAGCTTTCTTT	CASSPRLTTEAFF
TRBV12-3/TRBV12-4	17	.	TRBD2	TRBJ2-5	TGTGCCAGCAGTTTAGGTTTAAGCGGGAGGGCCAGTGAGACCCAGTACTTC	CASSLGLSGRASETQYF
TRBV2	13	few	TRBD1	TRBJ2-7	TGTGCCAGCAGTGGGGACAGCCTCTACGAGCAGTACTTC	CASSGDSLYEQYF
TRBV7-9	18	few	.	TRBJ2-7	TGTGCCAGCAGCTTAGGGTCCCCGGACAGATCCAGGATCTACGAGCAGTACTTC	CASSLGSPDRSRIYEQYF
TRBV5-1	13	.	.	TRBJ2-5	TGCGCCAGCAGCTTGGCCACCCCGGAGACCCAGTACTTC	CASSLATPETQYF
TRBV5-1	14	.	.	TRBJ2-7	TGCGCCAGCAGCTTGGACGGAGGGGGGGGCGAGCAGTACTTC	CASSLDGGGGEQYF
TRBV2	15	few	TRBD2	TRBJ2-3	TGTGCCAGCTTCGAGCGGGGGCAAGGCACAGATACGCAGTATTTT	CASFERGQGTDTQYF
TRBV29-1	15	.	TRBD1	TRBJ1-1	TGCAGCGTCGGATTCCAGGGGGGTTTGAACACTGAAGCTTTCTTT	CSVGFQGGLNTEAFF
TRBV9	15	.	.	TRBJ2-2	TGTGCCAGCAGCGTTAATGGGGCGAACACCGGGGAGCGGTTTTTT	CASSVNGANTGERFF